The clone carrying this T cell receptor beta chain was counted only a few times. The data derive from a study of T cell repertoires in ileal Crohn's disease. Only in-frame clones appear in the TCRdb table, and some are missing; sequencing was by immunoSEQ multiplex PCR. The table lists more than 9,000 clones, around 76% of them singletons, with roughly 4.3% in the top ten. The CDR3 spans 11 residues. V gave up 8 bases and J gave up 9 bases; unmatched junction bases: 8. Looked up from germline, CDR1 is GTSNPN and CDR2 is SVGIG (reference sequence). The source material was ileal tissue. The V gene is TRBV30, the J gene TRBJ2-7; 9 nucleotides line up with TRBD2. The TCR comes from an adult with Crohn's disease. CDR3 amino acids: CARTSATRQYF. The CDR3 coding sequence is TGTGCCCGGACTAGCGCTACGAGGCAGTACTTC.